Listed here are 31 T cell receptor beta chains from one sample, sequenced in a study of T cell responses to AZD1222 COVID-19 vaccine. Here immunoSEQ multiplex PCR was the method, and the copy in TCRdb shows in-frame clones only, minus some. The repertoire holds 150,000 to 200,000 clones, with over 90% as singletons. Material: peripheral blood, obtained on day 0 of AZD1222 vaccination. These receptors all stem from an adult in good health.

This chain joins TRBV7-6 and TRBJ2-5, with unresolved D. The germline V gene has CDR1 SGHVS and CDR2 FNYEAQ. This CDR3 spans 18 amino acids. V was cut by 2 bases and J by 0 bases, with 19 bases left in between. The CDR3: CASSLLGFGSPYQETQYF. As DNA, the CDR3 is TGTGCCAGCAGCTTACTAGGTTTTGGATCACCGTACCAAGAGACCCAGTACTTC.

This chain connects TRBV11-2 to TRBJ2-2, with D possibly TRBD1 on 6 matching bases. CDR3 length equals 16 residues. CDR1 and CDR2 (germline): SGHAT, FQNNGV. V gave up 5 bases and J gave up 7 bases, with 20 bases separating them. The CDR3 protein is CASSLSRGEASGELFF. For the CDR3, the DNA is TGTGCCAGCAGCCTGAGCAGGGGCGAGGCTAGCGGGGAGCTGTTTTTT.

The chain combines TRBV29-1 with TRBJ1-2; D is unresolved. Germline CDR1 SQVTM, CDR2 ANQGSEA. V shed 8 bases and J shed 6 bases, with 16 bases lying between them. CDR3 size: 12 residues. CDR3 nucleotide sequence: TGCAGCTACCGCCGGGGAGATAATGGCTACACCTTC. It encodes CSYRRGDNGYTF.

This clone was detected only once. V and J are TRBV19 and TRBJ2-1, with TRBD2 identical over 13 bases. The V gene end was trimmed by 6 bases and the J gene end by 5 bases; junction bases not matched to a gene: 7. This CDR3 spans 16 amino acids. Looked up from germline, CDR1 is LNHDA and CDR2 is SQIVND (reference sequence). CDR3 in DNA: TGTGCCAGTAGGGAGTGGGGGACTAGCGGGAACAATGAGCAGTTCTTC. Its translation is CASREWGTSGNNEQFF.

The chain joins TRBV19 to TRBJ2-7; 10 bases fit TRBD1. V shed 8 bases and J 1 base; nucleotides not matched to a gene: 5. This CDR3 contains 14 residues. Germline values: CDR1 LNHDA, CDR2 SQIVND (reference sequence). As DNA, the CDR3 is TGTGCCAGTGGGGACAGGGGTCGTTCCTACGAGCAGTACTTC. Its translation: CASGDRGRSYEQYF.

This clone has a single count. The V call is TRBV27, the J call TRBJ2-1; 11 bases align to TRBD2. Germline assignment: CDR1 MNHEY and CDR2 SMNVEV (reference sequence). This CDR3 is 15 amino acids long. V trimming: 8 bases; J trimming: 6 bases; junction bases outside the gene matches: 9. The CDR3 is CASHKGLAASNEQFF. CDR3 in DNA: TGTGCCAGCCACAAGGGACTAGCGGCATCCAATGAGCAGTTCTTC.

V and J are TRBV10-3 and TRBJ2-7, with 14 bases fitting TRBD2. CDR3 length: 15 amino acids. Germline CDR1 ENHRY, CDR2 SYGVKD. Trimming at V came to 3 bases and at J to 6 bases, leaving 4 bases not matched to a gene. CDR3 bases: TGTGCCATCAGTGACGGGACTAGCGGGAGTGGCGAGCAGTACTTC. The encoded protein is CAISDGTSGSGEQYF.

J is TRBJ2-1 and V is TRBV11-3; D is unclear. The length of the CDR3 is 15 residues. Per germline, CDR1 SGHNT and CDR2 YENEEA. The V gene lost 4 bases and the J gene lost 3 bases, with 13 bases spanning the gap. CDR3 DNA sequence: TGTGCCAGCAGCTCAATGGAGTCAAGCTACAATGAGCAGTTCTTC. This sequence encodes CASSSMESSYNEQFF.

This rearrangement joins TRBV5-1 to TRBJ2-1; D call uncertain. Trimming pared 0 bases from V and 5 bases from J, leaving 18 bases between. This CDR3 is 17 amino acids long. Per the germline V gene, CDR1 is SGHRS and CDR2 is YFSETQ. CDR3 residues: CASSLADPTLRNNEQFF. As DNA, the CDR3 is TGCGCCAGCAGCTTGGCTGACCCCACCCTACGGAACAATGAGCAGTTCTTC.

The chain recombines TRBV24-1 with TRBJ2-5; D gene ambiguous. The germline V gene encodes CDR1 KGHDR and CDR2 SFDVKD. CDR3 length: 13 residues. Trimming stripped 2 bases from V and 5 bases from J, with 8 bases between. CDR3 loop: CATSDSLGETQYF. The CDR3 coding sequence is TGTGCCACCAGTGATTCGCTGGGGGAGACCCAGTACTTC.

The rearrangement links TRBV18 to TRBJ2-7; D unclear. The CDR3 length is 14 residues. CDR1 KGHSH and CDR2 LQKENI come from the germline V gene. V was shortened by 0 bases and J by 3 bases, with 9 bases between the two germline ends. The CDR3 protein is CASSPPETDYEQYF. In nucleotides, the CDR3 is TGTGCCAGCTCACCACCCGAGACCGACTACGAGCAGTACTTC.

The chain employs TRBV19 and TRBJ2-2; D call uncertain. Germline V gene lookup returns CDR1 LNHDA and CDR2 SQIVND (reference sequence). The CDR3 has 14 amino acids. V lost 2 bases and J 4 bases, leaving 8 bases between the germline ends. The CDR3 sequence is CASSISLVTGELFF. For the CDR3, the DNA is TGTGCCAGTAGTATATCGCTTGTCACCGGGGAGCTGTTTTTT.

The chain uses TRBV6-5 and TRBJ1-2; 9 bases match TRBD1. Germline V gene sequence: CDR1 MNHEY, CDR2 SVGAGI. CDR3 size: 15 residues. The V gene end was trimmed by 2 bases and the J gene end by 5 bases; junction bases not matched to a gene: 6. The CDR3 sequence is CASSYTGTGIYGYTF. Written as DNA, the CDR3 is TGTGCCAGCAGTTACACCGGGACAGGGATATATGGCTACACCTTC.

The gene calls are TRBV6-5 and TRBJ1-1; 7 bases map to TRBD1. Germline V gene sequence: CDR1 MNHEY, CDR2 SVGAGI. V lost 1 base to trimming and J lost 7 bases; unmatched junction nucleotides: 3. The CDR3 has 13 residues. The CDR3 DNA reads TGTGCCAGCAGTTACTTTGGGACAGTTGAAGCTTTCTTT. Amino acid sequence: CASSYFGTVEAFF.

This rearrangement joins TRBV10-2 to TRBJ1-2; D unresolved. V shed 2 bases and J shed 8 bases, with 15 bases lying between them. The CDR3 extends over 14 amino acids. CDR1 and CDR2 from the germline V gene are WSHSY and SAAADI. CDR3 DNA sequence: TGCGCCAGCAGTGAGCTCCGTATGTCTGGAGGCTACACCTTC. This translates into CASSELRMSGGYTF.

The V and J genes are TRBV18 and TRBJ2-3; D gene uncertain. The CDR3 has 15 residues. Trimming removed 4 bases at V and 0 bases at J, with 11 bases between. From germline, CDR1 is KGHSH and CDR2 LQKENI. The CDR3 is CASSRSAPSTDTQYF. CDR3 DNA sequence: TGTGCCAGCTCACGGTCAGCTCCTAGCACAGATACGCAGTATTTT.

V is TRBV4-2 and J is TRBJ1-6, with D possibly matching TRBD1 (5 bases). From germline, CDR1 is LGHNA and CDR2 YNFKEQ. The V end was cut by 4 bases, the J end by 5 bases, with 12 bases between. The CDR3 consists of 15 residues. In nucleotides, the CDR3 is TGTGCCAGCAGCCCAAACACGGGGGATAATTCACCCCTCCACTTT. It codes for CASSPNTGDNSPLHF.

This chain uses TRBV5-1 with TRBJ2-7, with 7 bases matching TRBD2. The CDR3 totals 14 residues. The ends lost 5 bases at V and 3 bases at J; junction bases unmatched: 8. Per the germline V gene, CDR1 is SGHRS and CDR2 is YFSETQ. The CDR3 reads CASRREWGGYEQYF. Here the CDR3 DNA reads TGCGCCAGCAGGCGGGAGTGGGGCGGCTACGAGCAGTACTTC.

The chain couples TRBV11-2 to TRBJ2-7, with a tentative D call TRBD1 (6 bases). This CDR3 contains 12 residues. Germline-derived CDR1 and CDR2 are SGHAT and FQNNGV. V lost 4 bases, J lost 6 bases, and 10 bases lay in between. The CDR3, as DNA: TGTGCCAGCAGCTCGGACAGTGGCGAGCAGTACTTC. Amino acids: CASSSDSGEQYF.

DNA for the CDR3: TGCGCCAGCACCCTCGGGACAGGGCCTACCTACGAGCAGTACTTC. As protein: CASTLGTGPTYEQYF. The gene calls are TRBV5-1 and TRBJ2-7, with 9 bases matching TRBD1. J lost 2 bases, V lost 6 bases, and 9 bases had no gene match. CDR3 size: 15 residues. The V gene's germline CDR1 is SGHRS and CDR2 YFSETQ.

The CDR3 sequence: CAISESGGGSSSYNEQFF. In nucleotides, the CDR3 is TGTGCCATCAGTGAGTCGGGAGGGGGATCAAGCTCCTACAATGAGCAGTTCTTC. The chain combines TRBV10-3 with TRBJ2-1; possibly TRBD2 for D (7 bases). This CDR3 is built from 18 residues. Trimming stripped 0 bases from V and 0 bases from J, with 15 bases between. The V gene's germline CDR1 is ENHRY and CDR2 SYGVKD.

This clone was detected once. V and J are TRBV6-5 and TRBJ2-5; 11 nucleotides line up with TRBD2. The V and J ends lost 6 bases and 7 bases, in that order; junction bases with no gene match: 7. This CDR3 has 14 residues. Germline CDR1 is MNHEY and CDR2 is SVGAGI. The DNA for the CDR3 is TGTGCCAGCAGCCGGACTAGCGGGCAGGGGACCCAGTACTTC. Translation gives CASSRTSGQGTQYF.

This chain uses TRBV18 with TRBJ1-3; D call uncertain. CDR3 length: 15 residues. Germline V gene sequence: CDR1 KGHSH, CDR2 LQKENI. The V end was cut by 3 bases, the J end by 4 bases, with 13 bases between. CDR3 in amino acids: CASSPLDSLGNTIYF. In DNA, the CDR3 is TGTGCCAGCTCACCCTTGGACTCTCTGGGAAACACCATATATTTT. The complete variable domain, with remaining parts taken from reference TRBV18 and TRBJ1-3, reads NAGVMQNPRHLVRRRGQEARLRCSPMKGHSHVYWYRQLPEEGLKFMVYLQKENIIDESGMPKERFSAEFPKEGPSILRIQQVVRGDSAAYFCASSPLDSLGNTIYFGEGSWLTVV.

The chain links TRBV6-5 to TRBJ2-1; D gene unclear. V was clipped by 8 bases and J by 5 bases, with 10 bases between them. The CDR3 spans 12 residues. Per germline, CDR1 MNHEY and CDR2 SVGAGI. The DNA for the CDR3 is TGTGCCAGCTTTAGGTGGGACAATGAGCAGTTCTTC. It codes for CASFRWDNEQFF.

In nucleotides, the CDR3 is TGTGCCAGCAGCCAAGATTCCAGGGCTGGAAACACCATATATTTT. Encoded protein: CASSQDSRAGNTIYF. This rearrangement joins TRBV4-2 to TRBJ1-3, with D possibly TRBD1 on 5 matching bases. The CDR3 spans 15 residues. Germline-derived CDR1 and CDR2 are LGHNA and YNFKEQ. V lost 0 bases and J lost 2, with 8 bases in between.

Concerning this clone: One end of the junction varies from germline; a read error may be responsible. This chain links TRBV9 with TRBJ1-3, with D unresolved. CDR1 and CDR2 (germline): SGDLS, YYNGEE. This CDR3 is 13 amino acids long. Written as DNA, the CDR3 is TGTGCCAGCAGCGTATCCTTTCGTCCCTCCTTGTGTTTT. Translating it yields CASSVSFRPSLCF. Full variable domain (missing parts from reference TRBV9 and TRBJ1-3): DSGVTQTPKHLITATGQRVTLRCSPRSGDLSVYWYQQSLDQGLQFLIQYYNGEERAKGNILERFSAQQFPDLHSELNLSSLELGDSALYFCASSVSFRPSLCFGEGSWLTVV.

The chain couples TRBV5-5 to TRBJ2-6; D not certain. The CDR3 has 15 residues. V gave up 3 bases and J gave up 1 base, with 8 bases separating them. CDR1 and CDR2 from the germline V gene are SGHKS and YYEKEE (reference sequence). This CDR3 reads CASSYDWSGANVLTF. The DNA for the CDR3 is TGTGCCAGCAGCTACGATTGGTCTGGGGCCAACGTCCTGACTTTC.

The V call is TRBV11-2, the J call TRBJ1-1, with D tentatively TRBD1 (5 bases). V lost 2 bases to trimming and J lost 0 bases, with 10 bases between them. The CDR3 covers 15 residues. Germline values: CDR1 SGHAT, CDR2 FQNNGV. The CDR3 is CASSLRGVMNTEAFF. CDR3 nucleotides: TGTGCCAGCAGCTTAAGGGGTGTCATGAACACTGAAGCTTTCTTT. Full variable domain (missing parts from reference TRBV11-2 and TRBJ1-1): EAGVAQSPRYKIIEKRQSVAFWCNPISGHATLYWYQQILGQGPKLLIQFQNNGVVDDSQLPKDRFSAERLKGVDSTLKIQPAKLEDSAVYLCASSLRGVMNTEAFFGQGTRLTVV.

This clone has a handful of counts. The chain recombines TRBV19 with TRBJ2-7; D unresolved. Germline CDR1 LNHDA, CDR2 SQIVND (reference sequence). This CDR3 region has 14 residues. V lost 5 bases and J lost 5, with 16 bases in between. Written as DNA, the CDR3 is TGTGCCAGTAGTCAATCCTCTATTAGTGACGAGCAGTACTTC. As protein: CASSQSSISDEQYF.

This chain's CDR3 is CASSEILGGDSNQPQHF. The DNA for the CDR3 is TGTGCCAGCAGTGAAATATTAGGAGGGGACAGCAATCAGCCCCAGCATTTT. The chain is built from TRBV2 and TRBJ1-5; D possibly corresponds to TRBD1 (5 bases). Germline CDR1 is SNHLY and CDR2 is FYNNEI. Trimming took off 2 bases at V and 1 base at J, with 15 bases between the two ends. This CDR3 region has 17 residues.

The V gene is TRBV2, the J gene TRBJ1-5; 7 bases match TRBD1. Germline lookup yields CDR1 SNHLY and CDR2 FYNNEI. The V and J ends lost 4 bases and 4 bases, in that order; junction bases with no gene match: 4. The CDR3 runs 14 residues. The CDR3 bases are TGTGCCAGCAGTGTCCGACAGGGTAATCAGCCCCAGCATTTT. Translated, it gives CASSVRQGNQPQHF.